The 17 T cell receptor beta chains given below trace back to one sample, sequenced in a study of blood T cell repertoires in COVID-19. Generated by immunoSEQ multiplex PCR, the TCRdb table keeps only in-frame clones and is missing some. The sample has around 230,000 clones, 80% to 90% seen once; the top ten hold over 9%. Specimen: PBMCs or T cells enriched from blood (not recorded which). All receptors come from a man between 18 and 29 years old with acute COVID-19.

The chain is built from TRBV4-3 and TRBJ2-7; 7 positions agree with TRBD1. This CDR3 spans 14 amino acids. Germline CDR1 is LGHNA and CDR2 is YSLEER. Trimming cost V 4 bases and J 2 bases; bases outside gene matches: 5. The CDR3 here is CASSRWDSPYEQYF. The DNA for the CDR3 is TGCGCCAGCAGCCGATGGGACAGCCCCTACGAGCAGTACTTC.

The gene calls are TRBV7-8 and TRBJ2-5; 8 bases align to TRBD1. The CDR3 has 14 amino acids. The germline gives CDR1 SGHVS, CDR2 FQNEAQ. The V and J ends lost 6 bases and 5 bases, in that order; junction bases with no gene match: 8. CDR3 in amino acids: CASRTGQGGETQYF. CDR3 DNA sequence: TGTGCCAGCAGGACCGGACAGGGCGGGGAGACCCAGTACTTC. The entire variable domain, with the rest obtained from reference TRBV7-8 and TRBJ2-5, is as follows: GAGVSQSPRYKVAKRGQDVALRCDPISGHVSLFWYQQALGQGPEFLTYFQNEAQLDKSGLPSDRFFAERPEGSVSTLKIQRTQQEDSAVYLCASRTGQGGETQYFGPGTRLLVL.

CDR3 nucleotides: TGCGCCAGCAGCCAAGATCGAGCAGGGTTGGCTTCTGGGGCCAACGTCCTGACTTTC. The encoded protein is CASSQDRAGLASGANVLTF. The chain links TRBV4-3 to TRBJ2-6; weak D call: TRBD1 (5 bases). The CDR3 length is 19 residues. Germline CDR1 LGHNA, CDR2 YSLEER. V gave up 0 bases and J gave up 1 base, with 16 bases separating them.

As for this clone: The same CDR3 arises from other DNA sequences in this sample as well. The chain couples TRBV7-2 to TRBJ2-1; D is uncertain. Trimming removed 3 bases from V and 3 bases from J, with 6 bases in between. The CDR3 runs to 13 residues. Germline-derived CDR1 and CDR2 are SGHTA and FQGNSA. CDR3 residues: CASSLNSYNEQFF. In DNA form, the CDR3 reads TGTGCCAGCAGCTTGAACAGCTACAATGAGCAGTTCTTC.

In its sample, this clone was seen a few times. The chain links TRBV11-3 to TRBJ2-3; weak D call: TRBD2 (5 bases). V was trimmed by 5 bases and J by 4 bases, leaving 13 bases between them. The CDR3 extends over 14 amino acids. Germline CDR1 is SGHNT and CDR2 is YENEEA. CDR3 sequence (DNA): TGTGCCAGCAGCATGGGCTTCGGGGCAGATACGCAGTATTTT. Translated, it gives CASSMGFGADTQYF.

The genes are TRBV30 and TRBJ1-4, with TRBD1 as a possible D gene (5 bases). Per germline, CDR1 GTSNPN and CDR2 SVGIG (reference sequence). The CDR3 has 13 residues. V gave up 2 bases and J gave up 8 bases, with 12 bases separating them. The CDR3 DNA sequence: TGTGCCTGGAGTAAGTCAGGGCGGGAAAAACTGTTTTTT. It specifies CAWSKSGREKLFF.

V usage is TRBV28 and J usage is TRBJ2-7; D perhaps matches TRBD2 (7 bases). This CDR3 comprises 15 residues. Looked up from germline, CDR1 is MDHEN and CDR2 is SYDVKM. The V end was cut by 4 bases, the J end by 3 bases, with 16 bases between. Here the CDR3 reads CASSSAGEGSYEQYF. The CDR3 DNA reads TGTGCCAGCAGTTCCGCAGGGGAGGGTAGCTACGAGCAGTACTTC.

V and J are TRBV27 and TRBJ2-1, with a possible D match to TRBD2 (6 bases). This CDR3 region has 14 residues. V was cut by 6 bases and J by 5 bases, with 14 bases left in between. Germline V gene lookup returns CDR1 MNHEY and CDR2 SMNVEV (reference sequence). CDR3: CASSLGLLNNEQFF. DNA for the CDR3: TGTGCCAGCAGCCTGGGACTTCTAAACAATGAGCAGTTCTTC.

The V and J genes are TRBV5-1 and TRBJ2-7; TRBD2 aligns across 13 bases. V shed 4 bases, J shed 5 bases, and the junction held 9 bases outside the gene matches. Per germline, CDR1 SGHRS and CDR2 YFSETQ. The CDR3 covers 16 residues. The DNA of the CDR3 is TGCGCCAGCAGCCTCGGACTAGCGGGAGAATTGGACGAGCAGTACTTC. Translated, it gives CASSLGLAGELDEQYF.

The chain recombines TRBV19 with TRBJ2-1; 9 bases line up with TRBD2. Trimming at V came to 7 bases and at J to 3 bases, leaving 1 base not matched to a gene. Germline V gene sequence: CDR1 LNHDA, CDR2 SQIVND (reference sequence). The CDR3 is 13 amino acids. CDR3 sequence (DNA): TGTGCCAGTACTAGCGGGGTCTACAATGAGCAGTTCTTC. Translated: CASTSGVYNEQFF.

The chain uses TRBV7-9 and TRBJ2-7; D is possibly TRBD1 (6 bases). The CDR3 length is 14 residues. Germline V CDR1 and CDR2: SEHNR, FQNEAQ (reference sequence). Trimming cost V 6 bases and J 6 bases, with 18 bases left between them. In nucleotides, the CDR3 is TGTGCCAGCAGTCGCCAGGGGAACGAAGGCGAGCAGTACTTC. It yields the protein CASSRQGNEGEQYF.

The genes are TRBV11-3 and TRBJ2-1, with TRBD1 matching over 11 bases. Germline values: CDR1 SGHNT, CDR2 YENEEA. The CDR3 consists of 16 residues. V lost 5 bases and J lost 2; bases outside the gene matches: 5. The CDR3 region is CASSPSGQGAYNEQFF. The CDR3 bases are TGTGCCAGCAGCCCTTCGGGACAGGGGGCCTACAATGAGCAGTTCTTC.

This rearrangement joins TRBV7-6 to TRBJ2-7; possible D gene TRBD1, 5 bases. This CDR3 has 15 amino acids. Trimming took off 4 bases at V and 2 bases at J, with 15 bases between the two ends. CDR1 SGHVS and CDR2 FNYEAQ come from the germline V gene. CDR3 DNA: TGTGCCAGCAGCTCAGGGCTTTTTTATGCCTACGAGCAGTACTTC. Encoded protein: CASSSGLFYAYEQYF.

The V gene is TRBV5-4, the J gene TRBJ1-1, with TRBD1 matching over 7 bases. The germline V gene encodes CDR1 SGHNT and CDR2 YYREEE (reference sequence). Trimming cost V 6 bases and J 5 bases; bases outside gene matches: 19. This CDR3 region has 17 residues. This CDR3 is CASTVGYQEQGNTEAFF. CDR3 sequence (DNA): TGTGCCAGCACCGTGGGGTATCAGGAACAGGGGAATACTGAAGCTTTCTTT.

This chain joins TRBV9 and TRBJ2-1; 13 nucleotides match TRBD2. CDR3 length: 16 amino acids. Germline values: CDR1 SGDLS, CDR2 YYNGEE. The V gene end was trimmed by 5 bases and the J gene end by 7 bases; junction bases not matched to a gene: 9. CDR3 sequence (DNA): TGTGCCAGCAGTCGTAGACTAGCGGGAGGTCTAAATGAGCAGTTCTTC. As protein: CASSRRLAGGLNEQFF.

The V gene is TRBV4-3, the J gene TRBJ1-1; no definite D call. V shed 4 bases and J shed 4 bases, with 10 bases lying between them. Per germline, CDR1 LGHNA and CDR2 YSLEER. The CDR3 length is 13 residues. CDR3 bases: TGCGCCAGCAGCCCAGAGGCTGGCACTGAAGCTTTCTTT. This gives the protein CASSPEAGTEAFF.

In its sample, this clone was seen a few times. This sequence joins TRBV7-9 and TRBJ2-7; 13 bases line up with TRBD2. Germline-derived CDR1 and CDR2 are SEHNR and FQNEAQ (reference sequence). After removal of 5 bases from V and 4 bases from J, the junction contained 5 bases not matched to a gene. The CDR3 sequence is 15 residues long. CDR3 in amino acids: CASSPTSGRWYEQYF. CDR3 coding DNA: TGTGCCAGCAGCCCGACTAGCGGGAGGTGGTACGAGCAGTACTTC.